One T cell receptor beta chain is described in this entry. Its cognate antigen is unknown. Sequencing used immunoSEQ multiplex PCR; TCRdb keeps in-frame clones, though not all of them. This sample has some 73,000 clones, with 85% to 90% found just once. Sampled blood was obtained at baseline, cycle 4 day 1, and cycle 7 day 1. The ends were cut back, 8 bases at V and 3 bases at J, with 17 bases in the middle. Per germline, CDR1 MNHNS and CDR2 SASEGT. The CDR3 runs 15 residues. This sample is drawn from a study of OX40 agonist ivuxolimab in advanced cancers. For the study at large: The study treated patients with ivuxolimab, an agonistic anti-OX40 (CD134) antibody. Overall study results and limits: Clonal expansion by week 6 occurred in CD4+ and CD8+ blood T cells (at 0.1 to 3.0 mg/kg). Not determined was the antigen specificity of the expanded peripheral T cells.

This receptor was obtained from an adult with an advanced solid tumor such as melanoma, head and neck, liver or kidney cancer. The input for sequencing was CD4+ or CD8+ T cells sorted from blood, taken in a trial of the OX40 agonist ivuxolimab. This chain links TRBV6-1 with TRBJ1-5; D is ambiguous. The CDR3 reads CASLFLASFNQPQHF. Written as DNA, the CDR3 is TGTGCCAGCCTTTTTTTAGCCTCATTCAATCAGCCCCAGCATTTT.